This T cell receptor (beta chain) is from a study of vaccination effects on CD4 cells after COVID-19. On the study more broadly: There were two convalescent patients who gave samples 16 days and one week before vaccination.

V was trimmed by 0 bases and J by 0 bases, leaving 4 bases between them. The germline V gene encodes CDR1 KGHSH and CDR2 LQKENI. The CDR3 consists of 14 residues. As regards this clone: The antigen is not known.

Method: immunoSEQ multiplex PCR; TCRdb's copy keeps in-frame clones and lacks some. The repertoire consists of tens of thousands of clones, with less than 85% occurring once and the leading ten covering roughly 17%. Findings and caveats of the study: For convalescents, most of the spike-reactive clones seen post-vaccine were new vaccine-induced clones. Clones of infection and vaccine origin contracted markedly late after vaccination.

Before any sequencing was done, the ViraFEST assay used viral peptide pools to expand antigen-specific CD4+ T cells. CD4+ T cells were isolated after about eleven days of culture. Infection with SARS-CoV-2 occurred in the person between March and December 2020, and PCR confirmed it. Researchers reported culturing 1.5 million to 2 million PBMC in each well, adding around 10 IU/ml IL-2 and 10 ug/ml peptides. The TCR originated in a human donor who had a prior SARS-CoV-2 infection. The material sequenced was CD4+ T cells from PBMCs cultured with SARS-CoV-2 spike peptides, taken before COVID-19 vaccination. The chain carries TRBV18 and TRBJ2-3; no clear D. The CDR3 coding sequence is TGTGCCAGCTCACCACCGTTTAGCACAGATACGCAGTATTTT. Amino acid sequence: CASSPPFSTDTQYF. Looking up the rest from reference TRBV18 and TRBJ2-3 gives the full variable domain: NAGVMQNPRHLVRRRGQEARLRCSPMKGHSHVYWYRQLPEEGLKFMVYLQKENIIDESGMPKERFSAEFPKEGPSILRIQQVVRGDSAAYFCASSPPFSTDTQYFGPGTRLTVL.